The present T cell receptor beta chain was sequenced within a study of blood T cell repertoires in COVID-19. Source study methods: Nucleated cell counts were estimated from reference gene primer amplification. Produced via immunoSEQ multiplex PCR; TCRdb's table is partial and in-frame only. V and J calls and clone size come straight from that table; D and trimming were deduced from the DNA. The repertoire holds approximately 240,000 clones, around 90% seen once, with approximately 2% in the top ten. Germline V gene data show CDR1 as GTSNPN and CDR2 as SVGIG (reference sequence). Unmatched junction bases numbered 6, after V lost 0 bases and J lost 3 bases. The CDR3 is 15 amino acids. Enrollees, about 18 to 89 years old, lived in about two dozen US areas. Participants were placed into cohorts based on the clinical history they reported. Two negative PCRs, clearance, or symptom resolution characterized the recovered Cohort 3 donors.

This clone was recorded only once. This chain uses TRBV30 with TRBJ1-2, with 8 bases lining up with TRBD1. Sequencing used PBMCs or T cells enriched from blood (not recorded which). This TCR came from a woman between 18 and 29 years old who had recovered from COVID-19. The CDR3 here is CAWSVGQGADYGYTF. The DNA for the CDR3 is TGTGCCTGGAGTGTAGGCCAGGGGGCCGACTATGGCTACACCTTC.